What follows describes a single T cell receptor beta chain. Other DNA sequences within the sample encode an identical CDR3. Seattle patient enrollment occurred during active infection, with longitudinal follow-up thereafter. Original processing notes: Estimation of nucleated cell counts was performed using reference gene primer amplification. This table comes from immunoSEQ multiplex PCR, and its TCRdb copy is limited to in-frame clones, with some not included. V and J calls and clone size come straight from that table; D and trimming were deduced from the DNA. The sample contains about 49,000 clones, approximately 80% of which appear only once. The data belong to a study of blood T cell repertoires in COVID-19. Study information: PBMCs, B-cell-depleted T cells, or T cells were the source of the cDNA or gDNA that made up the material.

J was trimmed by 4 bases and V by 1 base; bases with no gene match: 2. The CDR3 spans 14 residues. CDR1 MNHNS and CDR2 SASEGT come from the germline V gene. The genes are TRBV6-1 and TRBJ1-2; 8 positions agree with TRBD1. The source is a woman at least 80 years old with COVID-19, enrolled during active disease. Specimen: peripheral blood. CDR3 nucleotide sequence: TGTGCCAGCAGTGAAGACAGGGGGATCTATGGCTACACCTTC. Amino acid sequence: CASSEDRGIYGYTF.